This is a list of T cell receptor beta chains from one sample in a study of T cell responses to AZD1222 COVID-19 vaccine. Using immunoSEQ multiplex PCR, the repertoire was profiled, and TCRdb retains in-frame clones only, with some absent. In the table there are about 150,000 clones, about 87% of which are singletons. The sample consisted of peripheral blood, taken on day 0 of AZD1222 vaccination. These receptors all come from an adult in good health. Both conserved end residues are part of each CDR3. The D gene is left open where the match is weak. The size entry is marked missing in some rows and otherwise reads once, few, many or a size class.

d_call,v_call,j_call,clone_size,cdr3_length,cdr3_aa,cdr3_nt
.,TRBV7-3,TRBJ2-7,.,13,CASSLDSSYEQYF,TGTGCCAGCAGCCTGGACAGTTCCTACGAGCAGTACTTC
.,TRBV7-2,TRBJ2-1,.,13,CASAASGQNEQFF,TGTGCCAGCGCCGCGTCGGGGCAAAATGAGCAGTTCTTC
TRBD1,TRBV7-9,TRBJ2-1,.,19,CASSPQDRRGTEPYNEQFF,TGTGCCAGCAGCCCCCAGGACAGGCGTGGAACGGAACCCTACAATGAGCAGTTCTTC
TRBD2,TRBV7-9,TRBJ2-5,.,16,CASSWGSGGSVETQYF,TGTGCCAGCAGCTGGGGTAGCGGGGGGTCGGTAGAGACCCAGTACTTC
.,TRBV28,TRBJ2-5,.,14,CASSLVAGRETQYF,TGTGCCAGCAGTTTAGTGGCGGGGCGAGAGACCCAGTACTTC
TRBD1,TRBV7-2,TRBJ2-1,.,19,CASSLALTGVLTQINEQFF,TGTGCCAGCAGCTTAGCTTTGACAGGGGTATTAACGCAAATCAATGAGCAGTTCTTC
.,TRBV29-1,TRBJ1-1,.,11,CSVQGPLGAFF,TGCAGCGTTCAGGGCCCCTTGGGAGCTTTCTTT
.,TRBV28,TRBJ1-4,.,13,CASSLSGEEKLFF,TGTGCCAGCAGTTTATCAGGGGAAGAAAAACTGTTTTTT
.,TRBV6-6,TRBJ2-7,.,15,CASSVPGQDSYEQYF,TGTGCCAGCAGTGTACCGGGACAAGACTCCTACGAGCAGTACTTC
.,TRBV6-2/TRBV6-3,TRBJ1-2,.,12,CASSYSRLGYTF,TGTGCCAGCAGTTACTCTAGGCTCGGCTACACCTTC
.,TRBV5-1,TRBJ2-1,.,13,CASSYSSYNEQFF,TGCGCCAGCAGCTATAGCTCCTACAATGAGCAGTTCTTC
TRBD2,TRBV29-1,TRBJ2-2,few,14,CSGTSGGNTGELFF,TGCAGCGGAACTAGCGGGGGGAACACCGGGGAGCTGTTTTTT
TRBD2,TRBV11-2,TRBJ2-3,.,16,CASSFRSGGGTDTQYF,TGTGCCAGCAGCTTCCGGAGCGGGGGGGGCACAGATACGCAGTATTTT
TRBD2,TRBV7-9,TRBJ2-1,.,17,CASSLASRLAGGNEQFF,TGTGCCAGCAGCTTAGCGTCCCGGCTAGCGGGGGGCAATGAGCAGTTCTTC
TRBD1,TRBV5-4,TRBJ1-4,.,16,CASSTTGTGGGEKLFF,TGTGCCAGCAGCACCACCGGGACAGGGGGCGGTGAAAAACTGTTTTTT
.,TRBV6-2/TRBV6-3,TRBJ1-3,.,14,CASSYAGSGNTIYF,TGTGCCAGCAGTTACGCAGGGTCTGGAAACACCATATATTTT
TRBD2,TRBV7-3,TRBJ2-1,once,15,CASSPHGGAGDEQFF,TGTGCCAGCAGCCCCCACGGGGGGGCCGGAGATGAGCAGTTCTTC
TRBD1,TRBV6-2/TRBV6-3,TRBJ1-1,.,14,CASSGTAAFREAFF,TGTGCCAGCAGCGGGACAGCCGCCTTTAGGGAAGCTTTCTTT
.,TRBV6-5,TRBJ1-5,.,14,CASSPLAGNQPQHF,TGTGCCAGCAGCCCCCTCGCCGGCAATCAGCCCCAGCATTTT
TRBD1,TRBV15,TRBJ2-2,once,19,CATSRDPGQGAFRAGELFF,TGTGCCACCAGCAGAGATCCGGGACAGGGGGCGTTTCGTGCCGGGGAGCTGTTTTTT
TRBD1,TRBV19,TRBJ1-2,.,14,CASSLDRGKSGYTF,TGTGCCAGTAGTCTGGACAGGGGAAAGTCTGGCTACACCTTC
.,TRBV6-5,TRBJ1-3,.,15,CASSYRQSSGNTIYF,TGTGCCAGCAGTTACCGACAGAGCTCTGGAAACACCATATATTTT
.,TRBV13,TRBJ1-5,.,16,CASSWWAPHSNQPQHF,TGTGCCAGCAGCTGGTGGGCCCCACATAGCAATCAGCCCCAGCATTTT
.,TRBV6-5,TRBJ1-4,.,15,CASGEAGATNEKLFF,TGTGCCAGCGGCGAGGCGGGGGCCACTAATGAAAAACTGTTTTTT
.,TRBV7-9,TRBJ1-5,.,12,CASSADTQPQHF,TGTGCCAGCAGCGCCGACACTCAGCCCCAGCATTTT
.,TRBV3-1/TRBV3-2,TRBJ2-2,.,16,CASSQGYGTNTGELFF,TGTGCCAGCAGCCAAGGATACGGTACGAACACCGGGGAGCTGTTTTTT
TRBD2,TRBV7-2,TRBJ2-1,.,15,CASSVSGGKYNEQFF,TGTGCCAGCAGCGTTAGCGGGGGGAAATACAATGAGCAGTTCTTC
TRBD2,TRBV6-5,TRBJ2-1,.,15,CASKGLAGNGNEQFF,TGTGCCTCCAAAGGACTAGCGGGGAACGGCAATGAGCAGTTCTTC